Listed below are T cell receptor beta chains from one sample, sequenced in a study of response to subunit inactivated influenza vaccine. Via MiXCR, TCRdb re-called the RT-PCR reads, giving one row per CDR3 protein. This table has about 700,000 distinct CDR3 sequences, around 14% appearing once. The specimen was PBMCs from blood, collected 14 to 15 days before vaccination. The receptors shown here come from a middle-aged man who received an inactivated influenza vaccine. CDR3s include the opening cysteine and the closing phenylalanine or tryptophan. A D gene is named only where the DNA matches it firmly. Clone size is stated in some rows and not others, as once, few, many or a class when expanded.

clone_size j_call v_call d_call cdr3_aa cdr3_nt
NA TRBJ1-2 TRBV27 NA CASSFPGETANYGYTF TGTGCCAGCAGTTTCCCCGGCGAGACGGCTAACTATGGCTACACCTTC
many TRBJ2-2 TRBV12-3/TRBV12-4 NA CASRPGERTGELFF TGTGCCAGCAGACCCGGGGAGCGCACCGGGGAGCTGTTTTTT
NA TRBJ2-7 TRBV27 NA CASSRVGGSSYEQYF TGTGCCAGCAGTCGGGTGGGGGGATCCTCCTACGAGCAGTACTTC
NA TRBJ2-3 TRBV5-1 NA CASSLVVEHTDTQYF TGCGCCAGCAGCTTGGTAGTGGAGCACACAGATACGCAGTATTTT
NA TRBJ2-5 TRBV5-1 TRBD1 CASSPRQGRSETQYF TGCGCCAGCAGCCCCCGACAGGGGCGTTCAGAGACCCAGTACTTC
NA TRBJ1-2 TRBV6-2/TRBV6-3 NA CASSYPYGYTF TGTGCCAGCAGTTACCCTTATGGCTACACCTTC
NA TRBJ2-2 TRBV4-2 TRBD1 CASSSGQGHLELFF TGTGCCAGCAGCTCGGGACAGGGCCACCTGGAGCTGTTTTTT
few TRBJ1-1 TRBV7-9 NA CASSTRGGIMNTEAFF TGTGCCAGCAGCACTCGAGGGGGGATAATGAACACTGAAGCTTTCTTT
NA TRBJ2-1 TRBV30 NA CAWTRGQLYNEQFF TGTGCCTGGACCCGGGGGCAGCTATACAATGAGCAGTTCTTC
few TRBJ1-2 TRBV15 NA CATSRGGTYGYTF TGTGCCACCAGCAGAGGTGGGACCTATGGCTACACCTTC
NA TRBJ2-2 TRBV28 TRBD2 CASSLTGGYTGELFF TGTGCCAGCAGTTTGACGGGAGGATACACCGGGGAGCTGTTTTTT
few TRBJ1-3 TRBV4-3 TRBD1 CASSQDPGGDSGNTIYF TGCGCCAGCAGCCAAGACCCAGGGGGAGACTCTGGAAACACCATATATTTT
NA TRBJ2-5 TRBV27 TRBD1 CASSPGGARETQYF TGTGCCAGCAGCCCAGGGGGCGCTCGGGAGACCCAGTACTTC
many TRBJ2-3 TRBV29-1 TRBD2 CSVVPGGDTQYF TGCAGCGTTGTACCGGGAGGGGATACGCAGTATTTT
many TRBJ2-2 TRBV10-1 TRBD2 CASSDSTSGVSGELFF TGCGCCAGCAGTGATTCTACTAGCGGGGTGTCCGGGGAGCTGTTTTTT
NA TRBJ2-7 TRBV4-3 NA CASSQGKDSSYEQYF TGCGCCAGCAGCCAAGGGAAGGACAGCTCCTACGAGCAGTACTTC
many TRBJ1-1 TRBV5-1 NA CASTHRDLNTEAFF TGCGCCAGCACCCACCGGGACCTGAACACTGAAGCTTTCTTT
many TRBJ2-2 TRBV18 NA CASSVLTGELFF TGTGCCAGCTCCGTCCTCACCGGGGAGCTGTTTTTT
many TRBJ2-1 TRBV11-2 NA CASSFGSLENEQFF TGTGCCAGCAGCTTTGGGAGCTTGGAGAATGAGCAGTTCTTC
few TRBJ2-7 TRBV7-2 NA CASSLGRQASYEQYF TGTGCCAGCAGCTTAGGCAGACAGGCATCCTACGAGCAGTACTTC
NA TRBJ2-1 TRBV28 NA CASVGVGSYNEQFF TGTGCCAGCGTCGGGGTAGGGTCCTACAATGAGCAGTTCTTC
many TRBJ2-1 TRBV5-1 NA CASSLEAISYNEQFF TGCGCCAGCAGCTTGGAGGCGATCTCCTACAATGAGCAGTTCTTC
few TRBJ1-3 TRBV28 NA CAARPPGGSGNTIYF TGTGCCGCCCGCCCCCCCGGGGGCTCTGGAAACACCATATATTTT
NA TRBJ2-1 TRBV7-9 TRBD2 CASSPERGSSYNEQFF TGTGCCAGCAGCCCGGAGCGGGGGAGCTCCTACAATGAGCAGTTCTTC
NA TRBJ1-6 TRBV3-1 NA CASSTGPSEPLHF TGTGCCAGCAGTACAGGGCCTTCGGAACCCCTCCACTTT
NA TRBJ2-1 TRBV7-7 TRBD2 CASSLREGSPANEQFF TGTGCTAGCAGCTTGAGGGAGGGATCCCCGGCAAATGAGCAGTTCTTC
many TRBJ2-2 TRBV5-1 NA CASNGQPTGELFF TGCGCCAGCAATGGCCAACCGACCGGGGAGCTGTTTTTT
few TRBJ2-3 TRBV3-1 NA CASSRISTDTQYF TGTGCCAGCAGCCGAATTTCCACAGATACGCAGTATTTT
few TRBJ2-2 TRBV4-3 NA CASSQGIVRQNTGELFF TGCGCCAGCAGCCAAGGCATCGTTCGTCAAAACACCGGGGAGCTGTTTTTT
NA TRBJ2-1 TRBV7-3 NA CASSPPSRGEQFF TGTGCCAGCAGCCCACCCAGCAGGGGCGAGCAGTTCTTC
NA TRBJ2-5 TRBV7-2 NA CASSHSRRASQETQYF TGTGCCAGCAGCCATAGTAGGCGGGCTTCACAAGAGACCCAGTACTTC
few TRBJ2-3 TRBV5-1 NA CASSAGDRYTDTQYF TGCGCCAGCAGCGCTGGAGATCGGTACACAGATACGCAGTATTTT
few TRBJ2-1 TRBV5-1 TRBD2 CASSLEGLTYNEQFF TGCGCCAGCAGCTTGGAGGGACTAACCTACAATGAGCAGTTCTTC
NA TRBJ1-5 TRBV4-2 NA CASSQTGRSGQPQHF TGTGCCAGCAGCCAGACCGGCAGGTCGGGTCAGCCCCAGCATTTT
few TRBJ1-3 TRBV5-5 TRBD1 CASQGGNGNTIYF TGTGCCAGCCAAGGGGGCAATGGAAACACCATATATTTT
NA TRBJ2-3 TRBV11-2 TRBD1 CASSSVGQGFDTQYF TGTGCCAGCAGCTCAGTGGGACAGGGATTTGATACGCAGTATTTT
NA TRBJ2-7 TRBV4-1 NA CASSLWSGTETYEQYF TGCGCCAGCAGCCTCTGGAGCGGGACAGAAACCTACGAGCAGTACTTC
few TRBJ2-2 TRBV4-3 NA CASSQDQGTPNTGELFF TGCGCCAGCAGCCAAGATCAGGGGACTCCCAACACCGGGGAGCTGTTTTTT
few TRBJ2-5 TRBV24-1 TRBD1 CATSVGQGNQETQYF TGTGCCACCAGTGTGGGACAGGGAAACCAAGAGACCCAGTACTTC
few TRBJ2-1 TRBV5-1 NA CASSPPAFGGSYNEQFF TGCGCCAGCAGCCCCCCAGCCTTCGGCGGCTCCTACAATGAGCAGTTCTTC
few TRBJ2-3 TRBV27 NA CASSLFATSTDTQYF TGTGCCAGCAGTTTATTCGCCACTAGCACAGATACGCAGTATTTT
NA TRBJ2-7 TRBV10-2 NA CASSQFSSYEQYF TGCGCCAGCAGCCAATTTAGCTCCTACGAGCAGTACTTC
NA TRBJ2-1 TRBV7-9 TRBD2 CASSSLAEPYNEQFF TGTGCCAGCAGCTCCCTAGCGGAACCCTACAATGAGCAGTTCTTC
few TRBJ1-1 TRBV29-1 NA CSVTGWNTEAFF TGCAGCGTCACAGGATGGAACACTGAAGCTTTCTTT
few TRBJ2-7 TRBV6-2/TRBV6-3 NA CASSPLGAGVSYEQYF TGTGCCAGCAGTCCTCTCGGGGCAGGGGTCTCCTACGAGCAGTACTTC
few TRBJ1-6 TRBV14 NA CASSRSGYNSPLHF TGTGCCAGCAGCCGCTCAGGGTATAATTCACCCCTCCACTTT